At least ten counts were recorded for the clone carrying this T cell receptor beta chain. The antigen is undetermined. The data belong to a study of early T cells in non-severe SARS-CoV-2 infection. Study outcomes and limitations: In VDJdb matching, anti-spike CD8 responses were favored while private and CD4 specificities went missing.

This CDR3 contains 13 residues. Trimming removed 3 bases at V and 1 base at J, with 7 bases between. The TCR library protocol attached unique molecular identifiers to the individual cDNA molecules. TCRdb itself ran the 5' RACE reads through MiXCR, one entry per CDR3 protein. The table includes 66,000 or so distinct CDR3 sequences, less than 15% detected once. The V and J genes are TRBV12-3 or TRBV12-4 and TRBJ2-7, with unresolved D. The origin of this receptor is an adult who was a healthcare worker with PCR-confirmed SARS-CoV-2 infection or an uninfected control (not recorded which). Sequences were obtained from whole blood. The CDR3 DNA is TGTGCCAGCAGTTTGTCGGGTTCCTACGAGCAGTACTTC. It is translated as CASSLSGSYEQYF.